A selection of T cell receptor beta chains follows, all from one sample in a study of blood T cell repertoires in COVID-19. Sequencing was performed with immunoSEQ multiplex PCR; in TCRdb, only in-frame clones are kept and a portion is missing. The sample consists of approximately 360,000 clones, 70% to 90% of them appearing once. The sample consisted of PBMCs or T cells enriched from blood (not recorded which). Source of these receptors: a woman in her 30s with acute COVID-19. Both conserved end residues are part of each CDR3. A D gene is named only where the DNA matches it firmly. Only part of the rows carry a size: once, few, many, or a class if the clone is expanded.

J,V,D,size,CDR3,DNA
TRBJ2-1,TRBV19,TRBD2,NA,CASSMTSGYEQFF,TGTGCCAGTAGTATGACTAGCGGGTACGAGCAGTTCTTC
TRBJ1-1,TRBV10-3,TRBD1,NA,CAISLAAGTGSNTEAFF,TGTGCCATCAGCCTAGCCGCCGGGACAGGGTCGAACACTGAAGCTTTCTTT
TRBJ1-4,TRBV28,NA,NA,CASSSVPEKLFF,TGTGCCAGCAGCTCAGTCCCTGAAAAACTGTTTTTT
TRBJ2-5,TRBV19,NA,NA,CASSIRKGEWETQYF,TGTGCCAGTAGTATCCGAAAGGGAGAATGGGAGACCCAGTACTTC
TRBJ2-1,TRBV2,TRBD2,once,CASSDVVGTSGGVGEQFF,TGTGCCAGCAGTGACGTCGTTGGGACTAGCGGGGGGGTAGGGGAGCAGTTCTTC
TRBJ2-7,TRBV19,TRBD2,NA,CASNSSGGASNRGREQYF,TGTGCCAGTAATTCTAGCGGGGGGGCCTCTAATCGAGGTAGGGAGCAGTACTTC
TRBJ1-2,TRBV6-5,NA,NA,CASRGLRNYGYTF,TGTGCCAGCCGCGGACTGAGAAACTATGGCTACACCTTC
TRBJ2-7,TRBV9,NA,NA,CASSVSQDDYEQYF,TGTGCCAGCAGCGTATCGCAGGATGACTACGAGCAGTACTTC
TRBJ2-7,TRBV18,TRBD1,NA,CASSPGTGVGEQYF,TGTGCCAGCTCACCAGGGACAGGGGTTGGCGAGCAGTACTTC
TRBJ2-1,TRBV7-2,TRBD2,NA,CASSARAGGLGSYNEQFF,TGTGCCAGCAGCGCCCGAGCGGGGGGCTTGGGGTCCTACAATGAGCAGTTCTTC
TRBJ1-5,TRBV2,NA,once,CASKLDKMANQPQHF,TGTGCCAGCAAGCTGGACAAAATGGCTAATCAGCCCCAGCATTTT
TRBJ1-2,TRBV7-9,TRBD1,once,CASSLGDRGRGNYGYTF,TGTGCCAGCAGCTTAGGAGACAGGGGACGGGGGAACTATGGCTACACCTTC
TRBJ2-7,TRBV3-1/TRBV3-2,TRBD1,few,CASSPGQGNYEQYF,TGTGCCAGCAGCCCGGGACAGGGGAACTACGAGCAGTACTTC
TRBJ2-7,TRBV4-3,TRBD1,NA,CASSAGQGPYEQYF,TGCGCCAGCAGCGCGGGACAGGGGCCCTACGAGCAGTACTTC
TRBJ2-7,TRBV18,NA,NA,CASSPSVANEQYF,TGTGCCAGCTCACCCTCAGTAGCTAACGAGCAGTACTTC
TRBJ1-2,TRBV18,NA,NA,CASSPPPGEYGYTF,TGTGCCAGCTCACCACCCCCCGGAGAGTATGGCTACACCTTC
TRBJ2-1,TRBV2,TRBD2,NA,CASSEYRSGAYNEQFF,TGTGCCAGCAGTGAATATCGAAGCGGGGCCTACAATGAGCAGTTCTTC
TRBJ1-5,TRBV30,NA,NA,CAWSRDKNQPQHF,TGTGCCTGGAGTCGGGACAAAAATCAGCCCCAGCATTTT
TRBJ1-6,TRBV6-5,NA,NA,CASSYSGSNSPLHF,TGTGCCAGCAGTTACTCGGGCAGTAATTCACCCCTCCACTTT
TRBJ2-1,TRBV19,TRBD1,NA,CASSIRGQGAGNEQFF,TGTGCCAGTAGTATTAGGGGACAGGGGGCCGGGAATGAGCAGTTCTTC
TRBJ1-2,TRBV7-9,TRBD1,NA,CASSPDRGQTYGYTF,TGTGCCAGCAGCCCAGACAGGGGGCAGACCTATGGCTACACCTTC
TRBJ1-6,TRBV6-5,TRBD1,NA,CASSYNRGVDSPLHF,TGTGCCAGCAGTTACAACAGGGGTGTTGATTCACCCCTCCACTTT
TRBJ2-2,TRBV6-2/TRBV6-3,NA,NA,CASSYSLNTGELFF,TGTGCCAGCAGTTACTCGTTAAACACCGGGGAGCTGTTTTTT
TRBJ1-1,TRBV6-2/TRBV6-3,NA,NA,CASSSQQGRRTEAFF,TGTGCCAGCAGTTCCCAACAGGGTCGGAGGACTGAAGCTTTCTTT
TRBJ2-6,TRBV29-1,NA,NA,CSVEGGTGANVLTF,TGCAGCGTTGAGGGAGGAACTGGGGCCAACGTCCTGACTTTC
TRBJ1-2,TRBV30,TRBD1,NA,CAWTLDRGGGYTF,TGTGCCTGGACCTTGGACAGGGGGGGAGGCTACACCTTC
TRBJ1-2,TRBV30,NA,NA,CAWSSGQDNYGYTF,TGTGCCTGGAGTTCCGGTCAAGATAACTATGGCTACACCTTC
TRBJ1-6,TRBV5-6,TRBD1,NA,CASRPTGSANSPLHF,TGTGCCAGCAGACCGACAGGGTCGGCAAATTCACCCCTCCACTTT
TRBJ2-7,TRBV7-9,TRBD1,NA,CASSLDRGPYEQYF,TGTGCCAGCAGCTTAGACAGGGGGCCCTACGAGCAGTACTTC
TRBJ2-3,TRBV5-1,TRBD1,NA,CASSPSTGADTQYF,TGCGCCAGCAGCCCATCGACAGGGGCCGATACGCAGTATTTT
TRBJ2-7,TRBV12-5,TRBD2,few,CASGFGLAGVLTYEQYF,TGTGCTAGTGGTTTCGGACTAGCGGGGGTTCTCACCTACGAGCAGTACTTC
TRBJ1-2,TRBV18,NA,NA,CASSPQVGEYGYTF,TGTGCCAGCTCACCACAGGTCGGGGAGTATGGCTACACCTTC
TRBJ1-5,TRBV10-3,TRBD1,NA,CAISESPDRGNQPQHF,TGTGCCATCAGTGAGTCTCCGGACAGGGGGAATCAGCCCCAGCATTTT
TRBJ2-1,TRBV5-1,TRBD2,NA,CASNLAGALSYNEQFF,TGCGCCAGCAACCTAGCGGGGGCCCTCTCCTACAATGAGCAGTTCTTC
TRBJ1-1,TRBV5-1,NA,NA,CASSVTGGSEAFF,TGCGCCAGCAGCGTGACCGGAGGCAGTGAAGCTTTCTTT
TRBJ1-1,TRBV9,NA,NA,CASSLSDRGVTYTEAFF,TGTGCCAGCAGCCTTTCGGACAGAGGGGTGACGTACACTGAAGCTTTCTTT
TRBJ1-2,TRBV28,TRBD1,NA,CASSVSAPQGGFDGYTF,TGTGCCAGCAGCGTATCGGCCCCCCAGGGGGGATTTGATGGCTACACCTTC
TRBJ1-2,TRBV18,NA,NA,CASSTTGQPVTGGYTF,TGTGCCAGCTCAACCACGGGACAACCCGTGACGGGGGGCTACACCTTC
TRBJ2-5,TRBV5-1,TRBD1,NA,CASSSLTGGRETQYF,TGCGCCAGCAGCTCGCTGACAGGGGGCAGAGAGACCCAGTACTTC
TRBJ1-4,TRBV18,NA,NA,CASSPLIGAGDEKLFF,TGTGCCAGCTCACCACTAATCGGGGCGGGAGATGAAAAACTGTTTTTT
TRBJ1-6,TRBV10-3,NA,NA,CAISESGGENSPLHF,TGTGCCATCAGTGAGTCAGGTGGGGAGAATTCACCCCTCCACTTT
TRBJ2-1,TRBV19,TRBD2,NA,CASSQRPGLAGLDEQFF,TGTGCCAGTAGTCAGCGTCCGGGACTAGCGGGGTTGGATGAGCAGTTCTTC
TRBJ2-7,TRBV5-6,TRBD1,NA,CASSRDTGVSYEQYF,TGTGCCAGCAGCAGGGATACAGGGGTCAGCTACGAGCAGTACTTC
TRBJ1-2,TRBV28,TRBD1,NA,CASSSQGAGGYTF,TGTGCCAGCAGTTCACAGGGGGCTGGTGGCTACACCTTC
TRBJ1-6,TRBV2,NA,NA,CASSDPRLNSPLHF,TGTGCCAGCAGTGATCCCAGGTTGAATTCACCCCTCCACTTT